This T cell receptor (beta chain) is drawn from a study of shared clonotypes between healthy human individuals. The germline V gene encodes CDR1 SGDLS and CDR2 YYNGEE. Trimming removed 0 bases at V and 2 bases at J, with 9 bases between. The CDR3 length is 15 residues. Deep was the level at which the assay was run. The repertoire was sequenced with immunoSEQ multiplex PCR; TCRdb's copy has only in-frame clones and lacks some. The sample has approximately 980,000 clones; approximately 80% are singletons. Sequencing was performed on memory CD4+ T cells sorted from blood. Described subset: CD45RA-negative fraction. The chain joins TRBV9 to TRBJ1-3, with D possibly being TRBD1 (6 bases). This receptor was taken from a man between 18 and 35 years old in good health. CDR3: CASSVGDTAGNTIYF. The CDR3 nucleotides read TGTGCCAGCAGCGTAGGGGACACCGCTGGAAACACCATATATTTT. The whole variable domain, filled in from reference TRBV9 and TRBJ1-3, reads DSGVTQTPKHLITATGQRVTLRCSPRSGDLSVYWYQQSLDQGLQFLIQYYNGEERAKGNILERFSAQQFPDLHSELNLSSLELGDSALYFCASSVGDTAGNTIYFGEGSWLTVV.